The text below deals with one T cell receptor beta chain. Antigen specificity is unknown. This entry comes from a study of T cells in Graves' hyperthyroidism and ophthalmopathy. Study-wide results and limits: Most thyroid clonotypes expanded above 0.001 appeared in blood too. Onset of ophthalmopathy came a median approximately 6.5 months after the model predicted it. Ophthalmopathy was distinguished from stable hyperthyroidism by 13 V-J signatures.

TCR beta CDR3 region amplification was performed from RNA transcripts. When the TCR CDR3 underwent first-round RT-PCR, the HTBI primer set was used. TCRdb independently ran MiXCR on the multiplex PCR reads; one entry per CDR3 protein. This repertoire shows about 350,000 distinct CDR3 sequences, over 15% found once; its top ten account for 15% to 17%. Not enrolled were patients with uncontrolled infection, other autoimmune disease, pregnancy or lactation. The CDR3 runs to 14 residues. CDR1 and CDR2 from the germline V gene are MNHNS and SASEGT. Germline trimming cut 6 bases from V and 5 bases from J; bases unmatched to any gene: 9.

This chain links TRBV6-1 with TRBJ2-7; 8 bases map to TRBD2. The source is a woman between 40 and 55 years old with Graves' ophthalmopathy. Specimen: blood. The CDR3 spells CASRGAGALHEQYF. The CDR3 bases are TGTGCCAGCAGGGGAGCGGGAGCCCTACACGAGCAGTACTTC.